This entry describes one T cell receptor beta chain. This may be a read error: a much more frequent sequence differs by one nucleotide. Then a second PCR, running about 6 to 12 cycles, was carried out with a sample-barcoded 5' primer and a J-beta primer mix. TCRdb reprocessed the 5' RACE reads via MiXCR and lists one record per CDR3 protein. Altogether 600,000 or so distinct CDR3 sequences are present, about 30% being singletons, with the ten largest covering less than 20%. CDR1 is MNHNY and CDR2 is SVGAGI in the germline V gene (reference sequence). V shed 6 bases, J shed 8 bases, and the junction held 6 bases outside the gene matches. The CDR3 contains 13 residues. The record originates from a study of blood T cells in healthy people across ages.

The material sequenced was blood. The chain is built from TRBV6-6 and TRBJ1-2; 10 bases are shared with TRBD1. The TCR originated in a woman aged 80 or over in good health. The CDR3 here is CASRGTGARGYTF. CDR3 nucleotides: TGTGCCAGCAGGGGGACAGGGGCTAGGGGCTACACCTTC.